Below, one TCR beta chain is given with its context. The antigen is not known. The entry originates in a study of PD-L1 blockade in urothelial cancer. Study information: As for prior chemotherapy regimens, patients had received 0 to 3. Blood samples had a median of around 140,000 T cells, 75,000 to 90,000 unique TCRs, and clonality around 0.08. Analyzed time points were 3 weeks (second dose) and 6 weeks after therapy began. Study-wide findings and caveats: In blood at 3 weeks, tumor-associated clones expanded more among patients with durable benefit.

The data were produced by immunoSEQ multiplex PCR, yet TCRdb's version contains in-frame clones alone and is incomplete. The sample gives under 40,000 clones, 87% of which show up once; 3% to 4.5% is in the top ten. V was trimmed by 6 bases and J by 8 bases, leaving 19 bases between them. The CDR3 totals 14 residues. Germline CDR1 reads MNHNS; CDR2 reads SASEGT. The receptor comes from a man aged 50 to 60 with urothelial cancer. Sequenced here: PBMCs, sampled around atezolizumab (anti-PD-L1) treatment. This chain connects TRBV6-1 to TRBJ1-2, with D uncertain. The CDR3 is CASSSQAGVLGYTF. The CDR3 bases are TGTGCCAGCAGCTCCCAGGCAGGCGTTTTAGGCTACACCTTC.